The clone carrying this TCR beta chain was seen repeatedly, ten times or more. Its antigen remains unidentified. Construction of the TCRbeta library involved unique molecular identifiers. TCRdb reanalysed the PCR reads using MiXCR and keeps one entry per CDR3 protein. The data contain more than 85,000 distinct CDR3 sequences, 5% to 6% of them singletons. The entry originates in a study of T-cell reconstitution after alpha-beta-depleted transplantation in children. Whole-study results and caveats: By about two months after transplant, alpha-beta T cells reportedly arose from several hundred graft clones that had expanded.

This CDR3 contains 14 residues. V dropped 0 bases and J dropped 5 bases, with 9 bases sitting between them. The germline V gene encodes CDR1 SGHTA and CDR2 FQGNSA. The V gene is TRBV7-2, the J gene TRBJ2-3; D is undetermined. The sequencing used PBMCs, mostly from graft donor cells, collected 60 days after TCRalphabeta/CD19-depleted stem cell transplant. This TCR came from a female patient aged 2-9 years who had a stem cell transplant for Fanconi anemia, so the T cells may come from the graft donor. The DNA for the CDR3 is TGTGCCAGCAGCTTAGCTTTGGGAAAAGATACGCAGTATTTT. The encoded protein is CASSLALGKDTQYF. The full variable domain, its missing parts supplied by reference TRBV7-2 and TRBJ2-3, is GAGVSQSPSNKVTEKGKDVELRCDPISGHTALYWYRQSLGQGLEFLIYFQGNSAPDKSGLPSDRFSAERTGGSVSTLTIQRTQQEDSAVYLCASSLALGKDTQYFGPGTRLTVL.